This T cell receptor beta chain originates from a study of blood T cell repertoires in COVID-19. Germline assignment: CDR1 MNHEY and CDR2 SVGAGI. This CDR3 has 12 amino acids. This table comes from immunoSEQ multiplex PCR, and its TCRdb copy is limited to in-frame clones, with some not included. The sample consists of roughly 200,000 clones, about 84% of them appearing once. On this clone: Relative to the germline gene, one junction end is altered; a read error may explain this.

Sequenced sample: PBMCs or T cells enriched from blood (not recorded which). The chain has TRBV6-5 and TRBJ2-7; TRBD1 matches 7 bases. This TCR came from a man aged 40-49 years with acute COVID-19. This CDR3 reads CASSRGDSVGVF. The CDR3 bases are TGTGCCAGCAGTCGAGGGGACAGCGTAGGAGTGTTC.